Presented here are 26 T cell receptor beta chains from one specimen sequenced in a study of T cells after posttransplantation cyclophosphamide. Libraries were prepared by immunoSEQ multiplex PCR; TCRdb keeps only in-frame clonotypes and omits some of them. The sample lists approximately 3,800 clones, 60% to 80% seen once, with 40% to 55% in the top ten. Busulfan-fludarabine conditioning, marrow transplant, and cyclophosphamide on days +3 and +4 were administered. The specimen comprised CD8+ T cells sorted from PBMCs, sampled approximately 1,200 days after allogeneic stem cell transplant with posttransplant cyclophosphamide. The receptor set was obtained from a female patient between 35 and 55 years old who received an allogeneic stem cell transplant from a related donor, was CMV-positive, and had no GVHD. Some of the T cells might come from the graft donor.

The gene calls are TRBV5-6 and TRBJ1-2; D might be TRBD1 (5 bases). Germline-derived CDR1 and CDR2 are SGHDT and YYEEEE. The CDR3 length is 13 residues. The germline V and J ends were trimmed by 0 bases and 4 bases, with 7 bases remaining between them. CDR3 bases: TGTGCCAGCAGCTTGGCGGGGGGCTATGGCTACACCTTC. Translated: CASSLAGGYGYTF.

The chain is built from TRBV27 and TRBJ1-5, with 8 bases identical to TRBD1. Germline values: CDR1 MNHEY, CDR2 SMNVEV (reference sequence). The CDR3 has 13 amino acids. Trimming removed 6 bases from V and 3 bases from J; junction bases left unmatched: 1. This CDR3 is CASRDRVNQPQHF. In nucleotides, the CDR3 is TGTGCCAGCAGGGACAGGGTCAATCAGCCCCAGCATTTT.

The V call is TRBV7-9, the J call TRBJ2-4, with D possibly TRBD2 on 6 matching bases. Germline loops: CDR1 SEHNR, CDR2 FQNEAQ (reference sequence). V was clipped by 0 bases and J by 6 bases, with 9 bases between them. The CDR3 is 14 residues long. CDR3 residues: CASSLAGRGNIQYF. CDR3 nucleotide sequence: TGTGCCAGCAGCTTAGCGGGGCGGGGAAACATTCAGTACTTC.

V usage is TRBV9 and J usage is TRBJ2-7; 7 positions match TRBD1. In germline, CDR1 is SGDLS, CDR2 YYNGEE. CDR3 length equals 15 residues. CDR3 nucleotide sequence: TGTGTCTTTTTTTTCAAACAGGGGACGGCATACGAGCAGTACTTC. This gives the protein CVFFFKQGTAYEQYF.

The rearrangement uses TRBV10-3 and TRBJ1-1; D might be TRBD1 (5 bases). This CDR3 is built from 12 residues. Trimming cost V 8 bases and J 4 bases, with 11 bases left between them. In germline, CDR1 is ENHRY, CDR2 SYGVKD. CDR3 coding DNA: TGTGCCATCGGGGGGTTGGGCACTGAAGCTTTCTTT. It codes for CAIGGLGTEAFF.

To note about this clone: The same CDR3 is also encoded by other DNA sequences in this sample. The V call is TRBV9, the J call TRBJ2-7, with a tentative D call TRBD1 (6 bases). V dropped 4 bases and J dropped 4 bases, with 18 bases sitting between them. Germline values: CDR1 SGDLS, CDR2 YYNGEE. The CDR3 runs to 15 residues. The CDR3: CASSIKQGTAYEQYF. The CDR3 DNA reads TGTGCCAGCAGCATCAAGCAGGGGACGGCATACGAGCAGTACTTC.

The V call is TRBV6-5, the J call TRBJ1-1; perhaps TRBD1 as D (5 bases). Germline lookup yields CDR1 MNHEY and CDR2 SVGAGI. This CDR3 has 15 residues. Trimming removed 4 bases at V and 4 bases at J, with 16 bases between. CDR3 in DNA: TGTGCCAGCAGTTCCCCCGGGGGTGGAATCACTGAAGCTTTCTTT. Its translation is CASSSPGGGITEAFF.

The rearrangement uses TRBV10-3 and TRBJ2-1, with 10 positions matching TRBD2. V dropped 3 bases and J dropped 10; count of bases not matched to a gene: 9. The CDR3 has 15 residues. Germline CDR1 reads ENHRY; CDR2 reads SYGVKD. The CDR3 coding sequence is TGTGCCATCAGTGAAATTAGCGGGGGGTCAGAGGAGCAGTTCTTC. Encoded protein: CAISEISGGSEEQFF.

The chain is built from TRBV6-6 and TRBJ2-7, with TRBD1 identical over 10 bases. CDR3 length equals 12 residues. Trimming at V came to 9 bases and at J to 3 bases, leaving 2 bases not matched to a gene. Per germline, CDR1 MNHNY and CDR2 SVGAGI (reference sequence). The CDR3 DNA reads as TGTGCCAGTTGGACAGGGGGCTACGAGCAGTACTTC. Amino acid sequence: CASWTGGYEQYF.

This clone is labeled as medium-sized. The sample has other DNA sequences that encode this CDR3 too. In DNA form, the CDR3 reads TGCGCCAGCAGTCATCCCGACAGGGATAATTCACCCCTCCACTTT. It codes for CASSHPDRDNSPLHF. The V and J genes are TRBV23-1 and TRBJ1-6, with TRBD1 matching 7 bases. TRBV23-1 is classed as an ORF, of uncertain function. V dropped 3 bases and J dropped 5; count of bases not matched to a gene: 4. The CDR3 sequence is 15 residues long.

This clone showed up just a few times. The chain uses TRBV23-1 and TRBJ2-7; 7 bases map to TRBD1. Being an ORF, TRBV23-1 has a function that is uncertain. J gave up 6 bases and V 6 bases, and 11 bases lay outside the gene matches. The CDR3 spans 14 residues. The CDR3 region is CASRENGQACEQYF. The CDR3, as DNA: TGCGCCAGCAGGGAAAACGGACAGGCCTGCGAGCAGTACTTC.

This clone was seen only a few times. The CDR3 nucleotides read TGTGTTATTTTTTTCAGGCAGAAGACGGCATACGAGCAGTACTTC. Its protein is CVIFFRQKTAYEQYF. The V gene is TRBV9, the J gene TRBJ2-7; D call uncertain. The CDR3 runs to 15 residues. Germline-derived CDR1 and CDR2 are SGDLS and YYNGEE.

The chain recombines TRBV11-2 with TRBJ1-1; no definite D call. The CDR3 has 19 amino acids. Germline V gene data show CDR1 as SGHAT and CDR2 as FQNNGV. V lost 4 bases and J 0 bases, leaving 24 bases between the germline ends. CDR3 sequence reads: CASSSFGGSKAEMNTEAFF. The CDR3, as DNA: TGTGCCAGCAGCTCTTTCGGCGGGTCCAAGGCAGAGATGAACACTGAAGCTTTCTTT.

This clone was seen more than once but under ten times. The chain links TRBV7-9 to TRBJ1-1; TRBD1 agrees at 10 bases. CDR3 length: 17 residues. Germline-derived CDR1 and CDR2 are SEHNR and FQNEAQ (reference sequence). The junction had 8 bases not matched to a gene; V was cut back by 4 bases and J by 0 bases. The CDR3 loop is CASSSRDRGPLNTEAFF. The CDR3, as DNA: TGTGCCAGCAGCTCGCGGGACAGGGGCCCCCTGAACACTGAAGCTTTCTTT.

Comment on this clone: One end of the junction is discordant with germline, which a read error may explain. The chain couples TRBV9 to TRBJ2-7; TRBD1 aligns across 7 bases. Germline lookup yields CDR1 SGDLS and CDR2 YYNGEE. CDR3 length: 14 residues. CDR3 protein: CASRENGQACEQYF. CDR3 bases: TGCGCCAGCAGGGAAAACGGACAGGCCTGCGAGCAGTACTTC.

The chain couples TRBV5-6 to TRBJ1-2; 7 positions match TRBD1. Germline assignment: CDR1 SGHDT and CDR2 YYEEEE. The V and J ends lost 1 base and 5 bases, in that order; junction bases with no gene match: 14. This CDR3 spans 17 amino acids. CDR3 residues: CASSLSGTADYRYGYTF. The CDR3 DNA follows: TGTGCCAGCAGCTTGAGTGGGACAGCCGATTACCGGTATGGCTACACCTTC.

The CDR3 nucleotides read TGTGCCAGCAGCCTACAGGGACCTGAAGCTTTCTTT. Protein sequence: CASSLQGPEAFF. The rearrangement links TRBV13 to TRBJ1-1, with a possible D match to TRBD1 (6 bases). V was clipped by 5 bases and J by 6 bases, with 10 bases between them. The CDR3 contains 12 residues. Looked up from germline, CDR1 is PRHDT and CDR2 is FYEKMQ (reference sequence).

This clone was counted once. The J gene is TRBJ2-7, the V gene TRBV4-2; 7 bases map to TRBD1. Germline CDR1 LGHNA, CDR2 YNFKEQ. Germline trimming cut 0 bases from V and 5 bases from J; bases unmatched to any gene: 7. This CDR3 has 15 residues. CDR3 in DNA: TGTGCCAGCAGCCAAGATTGGAGACAGGGCGACGAGCAGTACTTC. It encodes CASSQDWRQGDEQYF.

The genes are TRBV28 and TRBJ1-1; 7 bases are a match to TRBD1. CDR1 is MDHEN and CDR2 is SYDVKM in the germline V gene. With 4 bases clipped from V and 4 bases from J, the junction kept 6 bases outside the gene matches. This CDR3 is 14 amino acids long. In DNA form, the CDR3 reads TGTGCCAGCAGTTCGACAGGGTTGGCCACTGAAGCTTTCTTT. Translating gives CASSSTGLATEAFF.

This clone was seen more than once but under ten times. The rearrangement links TRBV14 to TRBJ2-7; 8 bases agree with TRBD1. V lost 2 bases, J lost 0 bases, and 3 bases stayed unmatched. This CDR3 spans 15 amino acids. CDR1 and CDR2 (germline): SGHDN, FVKESK. CDR3 residues: CASSQRQGNSYEQYF. The CDR3 bases are TGTGCCAGCAGCCAACGACAGGGGAACTCCTACGAGCAGTACTTC.

The chain has TRBV9 and TRBJ2-7; D not resolved. Germline V gene sequence: CDR1 SGDLS, CDR2 YYNGEE. This CDR3 has 10 residues. Trimming took 5 bases from V and 4 from J, leaving 4 bases between them. The CDR3 is CASSYYEQYF. The CDR3 DNA reads as TGTGCCAGCAGTTATTACGAGCAGTACTTC.

Worth noting for this clone: Its ends do not fully match the called genes, so a read error is possible. V usage is TRBV10-3 and J usage is TRBJ2-7, with 11 bases lining up with TRBD2. CDR3 size: 14 residues. Germline V CDR1 and CDR2: ENHRY, SYGVKD. CDR3 DNA: TGTGCCATCAAGCTAGCGGGGGGCAACTACGGGCAGTACTTC. Translated: CAIKLAGGNYGQYF.

This clone was seen only once. The genes are TRBV28 and TRBJ1-5; a weak D match, TRBD1 (5 bases). CDR3 length: 14 amino acids. Germline V gene lookup returns CDR1 MDHEN and CDR2 SYDVKM. V was pared by 2 bases and J by 6 bases, with 11 bases between. Here the CDR3 reads CASSLGQGLQPQHF. CDR3 DNA sequence: TGTGCCAGCAGTTTAGGTCAGGGCCTTCAGCCCCAGCATTTT.

The chain couples TRBV25-1 to TRBJ1-5; weak D call: TRBD1 (5 bases). The germline V gene has CDR1 MGHDK and CDR2 SYGVNS. The CDR3 is 16 residues long. V dropped 0 bases and J dropped 2 bases, with 11 bases sitting between them. The CDR3 sequence: CASSEYPRDGNQPQHF. In DNA, the CDR3 is TGTGCCAGCAGTGAATATCCCAGGGATGGCAATCAGCCCCAGCATTTT.

The V gene is TRBV2, the J gene TRBJ2-3, with 12 bases matching TRBD2. Germline CDR1 is SNHLY and CDR2 is FYNNEI. The CDR3 consists of 15 residues. V lost 4 bases to trimming and J lost 2 bases; unmatched junction nucleotides: 1. CDR3 amino acids: CASSGTSGATDTQYF. CDR3 in DNA: TGTGCCAGCAGTGGGACTAGCGGGGCCACAGATACGCAGTATTTT.

Regarding this clone: Other DNA sequences from this sample encode an identical CDR3 as well. This chain joins TRBV9 and TRBJ2-7; the match to TRBD1 covers 7 bases. Germline V CDR1 and CDR2: SGDLS, YYNGEE. The length of the CDR3 is 15 residues. With V trimmed by 7 bases and J by 4 bases, 14 bases remained unmatched. DNA for the CDR3: TGTGCCAGCTTCATCAAACAGGGGACGGCATACGAGCAGTACTTC. Amino acid sequence: CASFIKQGTAYEQYF. Based on the CDR3 plus reference TRBV9 and TRBJ2-7, the full variable domain is DSGVTQTPKHLITATGQRVTLRCSPRSGDLSVYWYQQSLDQGLQFLIQYYNGEERAKGNILERFSAQQFPDLHSELNLSSLELGDSALYFCASFIKQGTAYEQYFGPGTRLTVT.